The 32 T cell receptor beta chains in this list originate from one sample, sequenced in a study of CXCR3-negative and CXCR3-positive naive CD8 T cells. The study's findings and limits: Naive CXCR3-positive cells had TRB CDR3s more hydrophobic than those of CXCR3-negative naive cells.

Carrying UMI labels, the TRB cDNA libraries were prepared through 5' RACE. TCRdb reanalyzed the 5' RACE reads and collapses them to one entry per CDR3 protein, without DNA. This sample's table reports more than 100,000 distinct CDR3 sequences. Their specific antigens are unknown. Sequenced: naive CXCR3+ CD8+ T cells from blood. As to subset: CD45RO-CCR7+CD27+CD95- naive CD8+ T cells expressing CXCR3 (TNR3+). The receptor set was obtained from a human donor in good health. Some clones in this sample may be carry-over from other donors' samples.

The genes are TRBV5-5 and TRBJ1-1. The CDR3 spans 15 residues. The germline CDR1 and CDR2 sequences are SGHKS and YYEKEE (reference sequence). CDR3 in amino acids: CASSFLPRLNTEAFF.

The rearrangement joins TRBV12-3 or TRBV12-4 to TRBJ2-2. CDR3 length: 13 residues. CDR3 protein: CASSDRDTGELFF.

CDR3 residues: CASSPDRGRHIDIQYF. The chain employs TRBV19 and TRBJ2-4; TCRdb outputs TRBD1, but without DNA this stays unchecked. This CDR3 has 16 amino acids. From germline, CDR1 is LNHDA and CDR2 SQIVND (reference sequence).

V gene TRBV12-3 or TRBV12-4 combines with J gene TRBJ1-2. The CDR3 runs to 12 residues. The CDR3: CASSLGQNGYTF.

This chain connects TRBV5-1 to TRBJ2-3; TCRdb's assignment of TRBD1 cannot be checked, as there is no DNA. Looked up from germline, CDR1 is SGHRS and CDR2 is YFSETQ. This CDR3 spans 15 amino acids. The CDR3 protein is CASSPRDSGADTQYF. Drawing the rest from reference TRBV5-1 and TRBJ2-3, the complete variable domain is KAGVTQTPRYLIKTRGQQVTLSCSPISGHRSVSWYQQTPGQGLQFLFEYFSETQRNKGNFPGRFSGRQFSNSRSEMNVSTLELGDSALYLCASSPRDSGADTQYFGPGTRLTVL.

J is TRBJ2-2 and V is TRBV25-1. CDR3 length: 13 amino acids. Germline values: CDR1 MGHDK, CDR2 SYGVNS. The CDR3 reads CASSESEIGELFF. The entire variable domain, with the rest obtained from reference TRBV25-1 and TRBJ2-2, is as follows: EADIYQTPRYLVIGTGKKITLECSQTMGHDKMYWYQQDPGMELHLIHYSYGVNSTEKGDLSSESTVSRIRTEHFPLTLESARPSHTSQYLCASSESEIGELFFGEGSRLTVL.

The rearrangement links TRBV19 to TRBJ2-1; TCRdb designates TRBD1, a call that cannot be tested without DNA. CDR3 size: 14 residues. Germline V lookup: CDR1 LNHDA, CDR2 SQIVND (reference sequence). CDR3 residues: CASRGTGTSNEQFF.

V and J are TRBV7-9 and TRBJ1-4; TCRdb's D gene call, TRBD1, goes unchecked for lack of DNA. Germline V CDR1 and CDR2: SEHNR, FQNEAQ (reference sequence). The CDR3 is made up of 15 amino acids. CDR3 residues: CASSLPGSLGEKLFF.

The chain links TRBV5-1 to TRBJ2-7; TCRdb designates TRBD1, a call that cannot be tested without DNA. The CDR3 length is 14 residues. Germline V lookup: CDR1 SGHRS, CDR2 YFSETQ. CDR3 region: CASSWTASSYEQYF.

The chain has TRBV5-6 and TRBJ2-1. Germline-derived CDR1 and CDR2 are SGHDT and YYEEEE. The CDR3 loop spans 13 amino acids. The CDR3 sequence is CASSWSLLNEQFF.

V and J are TRBV10-2 and TRBJ1-5; TCRdb's D gene call, TRBD1, goes unchecked for lack of DNA. The CDR3 contains 15 residues. Germline V gene data show CDR1 as WSHSY and CDR2 as SAAADI. The CDR3 here is CASSESGQPLPTQHF.

The V call is TRBV29-1, the J call TRBJ1-2. This CDR3 contains 12 residues. Germline V gene lookup returns CDR1 SQVTM and CDR2 ANQGSEA. The CDR3 loop is CSVEVANYGYTF.

This chain links TRBV20-1 with TRBJ2-2. This CDR3 is 15 amino acids long. Germline lookup yields CDR1 DFQATT and CDR2 SNEGSKA (reference sequence). The CDR3 loop is CSARIWVGDTGELFF.

The chain links TRBV15 to TRBJ1-1. CDR1 is LNHNV and CDR2 is YYDKDF in the germline V gene (reference sequence). The CDR3 extends over 15 amino acids. This CDR3 is CATSRDREANTEAFF.

V gene TRBV4-2 combines with J gene TRBJ2-1; without DNA, the TCRdb call of TRBD2 cannot be checked. CDR3 length equals 17 residues. Germline V gene lookup returns CDR1 LGHNA and CDR2 YNFKEQ. CDR3 residues: CASSLTLEGSSYNEQFF.

The chain has TRBV12-3 or TRBV12-4 and TRBJ1-1. This CDR3 has 12 residues. CDR3: CASSFSRTEAFF.

V and J are TRBV4-3 and TRBJ2-7; TCRdb lists TRBD1, though no DNA is available to test this call. Per germline, CDR1 LGHNA and CDR2 YSLEER. This CDR3 has 14 residues. The CDR3 reads CASSQDAGWYEQYF.

CDR3 in amino acids: CAGRRDSSSYEQYF. V and J are TRBV5-1 and TRBJ2-7; absent DNA, TCRdb's TRBD1 call cannot be checked. The CDR3 is made up of 14 amino acids. From germline, CDR1 is SGHRS and CDR2 YFSETQ.

The V and J genes are TRBV4-1 and TRBJ2-7; the TCRdb D gene call, TRBD1, has no DNA to confirm it. Per germline, CDR1 MGHRA and CDR2 YSYEKL. The CDR3 length is 13 residues. The CDR3 is CASSQGPGYEQYF.

The V call is TRBV28, the J call TRBJ2-7; the TCRdb call, TRBD1, lacks DNA for checking. Germline assignment: CDR1 MDHEN and CDR2 SYDVKM. This CDR3 has 13 residues. The CDR3 is CASSPDITYEQYF. The entire variable domain, with the rest obtained from reference TRBV28 and TRBJ2-7, is as follows: DVKVTQSSRYLVKRTGEKVFLECVQDMDHENMFWYRQDPGLGLRLIYFSYDVKMKEKGDIPEGYSVSREKKERFSLILESASTNQTSMYLCASSPDITYEQYFGPGTRLTVT.

The chain has TRBV28 and TRBJ2-1; TCRdb names TRBD2, which stays unverified in the absence of DNA. Looked up from germline, CDR1 is MDHEN and CDR2 is SYDVKM. The CDR3 is 18 amino acids. This CDR3 is CASSLSLGRESSYNEQFF.

The gene calls are TRBV3-1 and TRBJ2-1; TCRdb names TRBD1, which stays unverified in the absence of DNA. The CDR3 loop spans 13 amino acids. Germline assignment: CDR1 LGHDT and CDR2 YNNKEL (reference sequence). This CDR3 is CASSQDRGHEQFF.

V gene TRBV28 combines with J gene TRBJ2-7; TCRdb lists TRBD1, though no DNA is available to test this call. Per germline, CDR1 MDHEN and CDR2 SYDVKM. CDR3 length: 14 residues. CDR3 protein: CASSPRTGSYEQYF. The whole variable domain, remainder taken from reference TRBV28 and TRBJ2-7, is DVKVTQSSRYLVKRTGEKVFLECVQDMDHENMFWYRQDPGLGLRLIYFSYDVKMKEKGDIPEGYSVSREKKERFSLILESASTNQTSMYLCASSPRTGSYEQYFGPGTRLTVT.

The chain recombines TRBV4-2 with TRBJ2-1; lacking DNA, the TRBD2 call made by TCRdb goes unchecked. The germline CDR1 and CDR2 sequences are LGHNA and YNFKEQ. The CDR3 covers 17 residues. The CDR3 loop reads CASSPHGTSGRKVEQFF.

The gene calls are TRBV12-2 and TRBJ2-3; absent DNA, TCRdb's TRBD1 call cannot be checked. TRBV12-2 is given as a pseudogene. The CDR3 totals 16 residues. The CDR3: CATLYHRDHRTDTQYF.

V usage is TRBV29-1 and J usage is TRBJ2-5; the TRBD2 assignment by TCRdb is unverifiable without DNA. Looked up from germline, CDR1 is SQVTM and CDR2 is ANQGSEA. The CDR3 spans 15 residues. The CDR3 is CSVEDLAGGPETQYF.

The chain employs TRBV14 and TRBJ1-1; the D call of TRBD1 rests on TCRdb alone, since no DNA is present to check it. CDR3 length: 17 amino acids. The V gene's germline CDR1 is SGHDN and CDR2 FVKESK. The CDR3 is CASSQDVGQGMNTEAFF.

The chain employs TRBV7-9 and TRBJ1-2; TCRdb reports TRBD1, a call that lacks DNA to check it against. This CDR3 has 14 residues. Per the germline V gene, CDR1 is SEHNR and CDR2 is FQNEAQ (reference sequence). This CDR3 reads CASSSVSSTGGYTF.

This chain uses TRBV7-2 with TRBJ2-7; TCRdb picks TRBD1, but there is no DNA to check that call. This CDR3 is 14 amino acids long. The germline V gene encodes CDR1 SGHTA and CDR2 FQGNSA. This CDR3 reads CASSFASGDYEQYF.

The chain carries TRBV20-1 and TRBJ2-7; TCRdb names TRBD1, which stays unverified in the absence of DNA. Germline assignment: CDR1 DFQATT and CDR2 SNEGSKA (reference sequence). CDR3 length: 14 amino acids. CDR3: CSARGGQWDYEQYF.

The chain recombines TRBV5-1 with TRBJ2-3; TCRdb designates TRBD2, a call that cannot be tested without DNA. Germline V gene sequence: CDR1 SGHRS, CDR2 YFSETQ. The CDR3 covers 16 residues. The CDR3 loop reads CASSLGLAETTDTQYF.

The V call is TRBV28, the J call TRBJ2-7; TCRdb proposes TRBD2, but this gene call is untestable without DNA. The CDR3 totals 15 residues. The germline gives CDR1 MDHEN, CDR2 SYDVKM. The CDR3 spells CASREKGPSGGEQYF.